This T cell receptor (beta chain) was found in a study of OX40 agonist ivuxolimab in advanced cancers. Individuals having autoimmune disease history or systemic immunosuppression were not enrolled. Blood got drawn at baseline, again on cycle 4 day 1, and then on cycle 7 day 1. Notes on the study in general: Expanded clones belonging to CD8+ T cells outnumbered, on average, those of CD4+.

The CDR3 runs to 15 residues. Trimming cost V 6 bases and J 1 base; bases outside gene matches: 7. The germline V gene encodes CDR1 MNHEY and CDR2 SVGAGI. TCRdb's copy holds only in-frame clones and misses some; the assay was immunoSEQ multiplex PCR. The repertoire has roughly 48,000 clones, 75% to 85% of them found once; the top ten carry 2% to 3%. To note about this clone: Its antigen is undetermined.

The sequences come from CD4+ or CD8+ T cells sorted from blood, collected in a trial of the OX40 agonist ivuxolimab. This receptor was taken from an adult with an advanced solid tumor such as melanoma, head and neck, liver or kidney cancer. The chain combines TRBV6-5 with TRBJ1-1; 8 nucleotides line up with TRBD1. The DNA of the CDR3 is TGTGCCAGCAGGGGTCGGGACAGGAAGAACACTGAAGCTTTCTTT. It is translated as CASRGRDRKNTEAFF.